This record covers a single T cell receptor beta chain. Its antigen is currently unknown. Germline V gene sequence: CDR1 LNHNV, CDR2 YYDKDF (reference sequence). The J segment lost 0 bases and the V segment lost 0 bases, leaving 7 bases of the junction unmatched. CDR3 length: 18 amino acids. Amplified regions were TCR beta CDR3 sequences from RNA transcripts. First-round RT-PCR with HTBI primers amplified the TCR CDR3 region. A single record per CDR3 protein comes from TCRdb applying MiXCR to the multiplex PCR reads. Altogether more than 500,000 distinct CDR3 sequences are present, around 50% being singletons, with the ten largest covering approximately 44%. This sample was taken from a study of T cells in Graves' hyperthyroidism and ophthalmopathy. Overall study results and limits: Ophthalmopathy onset followed model prediction by a median roughly 6 months. Expanded thyroid clonotypes (above 0.001) were mostly also found in blood.

Uncontrolled infection, other autoimmune disease, pregnancy and lactation each barred patients from inclusion. On the basis of clinical symptoms, serum thyroxine and TRAb, thyroid ultrasound and orbital computed tomography, diagnoses were made. Sample: peripheral blood or thyroid tissue (not recorded which). The chain uses TRBV15 and TRBJ2-3, with TRBD2 identical over 9 bases. The source of this sequence is an adult woman with Graves' disease, either hyperthyroidism or ophthalmopathy (not recorded which). CDR3 DNA: TGTGCCACCAGCAGAGATTTGACAAGCGGGGGGAGCACAGATACGCAGTATTTT. This encodes CATSRDLTSGGSTDTQYF.